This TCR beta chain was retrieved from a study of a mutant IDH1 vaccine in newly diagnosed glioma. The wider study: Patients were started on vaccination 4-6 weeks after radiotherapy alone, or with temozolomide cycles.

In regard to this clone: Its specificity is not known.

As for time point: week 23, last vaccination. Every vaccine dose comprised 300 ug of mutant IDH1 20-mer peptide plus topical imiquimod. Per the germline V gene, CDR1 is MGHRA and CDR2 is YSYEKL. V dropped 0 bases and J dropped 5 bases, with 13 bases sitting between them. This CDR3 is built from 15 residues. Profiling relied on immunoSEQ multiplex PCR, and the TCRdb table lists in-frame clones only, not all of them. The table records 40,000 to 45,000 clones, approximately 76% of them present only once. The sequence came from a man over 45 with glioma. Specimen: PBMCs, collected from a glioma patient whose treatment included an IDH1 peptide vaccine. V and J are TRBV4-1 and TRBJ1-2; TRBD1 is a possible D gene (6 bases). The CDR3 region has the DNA TGCGCCAGCAGCCAAGAGGGTACCAGGGGATATGGCTACACCTTC. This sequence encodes CASSQEGTRGYGYTF.